This T cell receptor (beta chain) emerged from a study of somatic mutations in cytotoxic T cells in rheumatoid arthritis. The CDR3 sequence is 13 residues long. Unmatched junction bases numbered 3, after V lost 6 bases and J lost 6 bases. Per germline, CDR1 MDHEN and CDR2 SYDVKM. The table came from immunoSEQ multiplex PCR; TCRdb's copy has only in-frame clones and leaves some out. The sample holds some 18,000 clones; 81% are singletons and the top ten take about 14%. The sequence was obtained from an adult with rheumatoid arthritis. The sample consisted of CD8+ T cells sorted from blood. The chain recombines TRBV28 with TRBJ2-7, with 12 bases matching TRBD2. This CDR3 is CASRTSGSSEQYF. In DNA form, the CDR3 reads TGTGCCAGCAGGACTAGCGGGAGCTCCGAGCAGTACTTC. Complete variable domain (other parts from reference TRBV28 and TRBJ2-7): DVKVTQSSRYLVKRTGEKVFLECVQDMDHENMFWYRQDPGLGLRLIYFSYDVKMKEKGDIPEGYSVSREKKERFSLILESASTNQTSMYLCASRTSGSSEQYFGPGTRLTVT.